Here is one T cell receptor (beta chain) with its context. Its matching antigen is unknown. This entry is derived from a study of T cell responses to AZD1222 COVID-19 vaccine. TCRdb keeps only in-frame clones here, not all; method: immunoSEQ multiplex PCR. The sample carries about 120,000 clones, about nine tenths recorded once. Notes on the study in general: Only a handful of people who got AZD1222 tested seropositive at baseline.

Material: peripheral blood, obtained 28 days after the second AZD1222 dose. The receptor comes from an adult who received the AZD1222 COVID-19 vaccine.

The CDR3 region has the DNA TGTGCCAGCAGCTACATGGGACTAGCGGGGGGGAGTCGTAATGAGCAGTTCTTC. Encoded protein: CASSYMGLAGGSRNEQFF. V and J are TRBV7-9 and TRBJ2-1; 16 bases align to TRBD2. The ends lost 4 bases at V and 7 bases at J; junction bases unmatched: 10. CDR3 length: 18 amino acids. Per the germline V gene, CDR1 is SEHNR and CDR2 is FQNEAQ (reference sequence).